This T cell receptor (beta chain) was recovered during a study of cytomegalovirus exposure and HLA in healthy donors. CDR3 size: 15 residues. J was trimmed by 7 bases and V by 6 bases; bases with no gene match: 11. Germline V gives CDR1 MDHEN, CDR2 SYDVKM. Vbeta (60) and Jbeta (13) primers were used in the PCR. Clones were read by immunoSEQ multiplex PCR, and TCRdb kept only the in-frame ones, dropping some. The sample includes under 200,000 clones, approximately 80% of them seen just once. The chain joins TRBV28 to TRBJ2-5, with 10 bases lining up with TRBD2. This TCR derives from a woman aged 45 to 65 in good health and CMV-seronegative. The sequencing input was PBMCs. The CDR3 region is CASSPWERGGGTQYF. In DNA, the CDR3 is TGTGCCAGCAGCCCTTGGGAGCGGGGGGGTGGGACCCAGTACTTC.